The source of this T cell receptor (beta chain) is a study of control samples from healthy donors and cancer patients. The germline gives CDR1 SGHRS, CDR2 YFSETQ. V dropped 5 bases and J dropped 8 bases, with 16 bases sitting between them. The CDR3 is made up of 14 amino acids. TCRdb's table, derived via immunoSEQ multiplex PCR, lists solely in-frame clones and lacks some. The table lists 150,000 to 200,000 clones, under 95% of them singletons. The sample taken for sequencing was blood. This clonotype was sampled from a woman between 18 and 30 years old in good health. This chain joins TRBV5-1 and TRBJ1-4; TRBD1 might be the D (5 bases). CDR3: CASSDDRGDEKLFF. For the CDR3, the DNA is TGCGCCAGCAGTGATGACAGAGGGGACGAAAAACTGTTTTTT.